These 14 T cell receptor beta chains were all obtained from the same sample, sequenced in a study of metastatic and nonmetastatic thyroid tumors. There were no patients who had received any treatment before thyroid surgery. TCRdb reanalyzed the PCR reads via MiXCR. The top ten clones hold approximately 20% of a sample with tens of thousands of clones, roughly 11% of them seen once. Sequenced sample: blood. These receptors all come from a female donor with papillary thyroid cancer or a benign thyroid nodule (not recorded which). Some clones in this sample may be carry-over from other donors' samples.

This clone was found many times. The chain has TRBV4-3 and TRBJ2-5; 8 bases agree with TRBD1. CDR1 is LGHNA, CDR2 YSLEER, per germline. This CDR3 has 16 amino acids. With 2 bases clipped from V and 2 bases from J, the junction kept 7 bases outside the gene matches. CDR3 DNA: TGCGCCAGCAGCCAACGTTACAGGGGGATACAAGAGACCCAGTACTTC. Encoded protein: CASSQRYRGIQETQYF.

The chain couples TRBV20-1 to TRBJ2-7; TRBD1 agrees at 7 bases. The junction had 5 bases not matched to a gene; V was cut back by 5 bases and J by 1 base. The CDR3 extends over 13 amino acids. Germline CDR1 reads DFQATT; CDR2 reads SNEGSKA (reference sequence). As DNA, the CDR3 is TGCAGTGCTTTACAGGGGAAATCCTACGAGCAGTACTTC. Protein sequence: CSALQGKSYEQYF.

The CDR3 loop reads CASSFRDANSPLHF. The DNA for the CDR3 is TGTGCCAGCAGCTTCCGGGATGCGAATTCACCCCTCCACTTT. The chain recombines TRBV7-2 with TRBJ1-6; D gene ambiguous. CDR1 SGHTA and CDR2 FQGNSA come from the germline V gene. This CDR3 is 14 amino acids long. The V end was cut by 3 bases, the J end by 7 bases, with 10 bases between.

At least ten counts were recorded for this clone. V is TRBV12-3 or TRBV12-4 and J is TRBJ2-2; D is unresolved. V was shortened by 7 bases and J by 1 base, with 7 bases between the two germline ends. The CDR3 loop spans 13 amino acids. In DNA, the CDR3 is TGTGCCAGCAATTGGTTGAACACCGGGGAGCTGTTTTTT. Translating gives CASNWLNTGELFF.

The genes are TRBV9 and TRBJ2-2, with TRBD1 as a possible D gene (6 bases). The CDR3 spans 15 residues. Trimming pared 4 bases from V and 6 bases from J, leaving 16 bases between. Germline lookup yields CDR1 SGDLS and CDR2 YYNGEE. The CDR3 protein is CASSLRGWWAGELFF. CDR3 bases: TGTGCCAGCAGCCTGAGGGGGTGGTGGGCCGGGGAGCTGTTTTTT. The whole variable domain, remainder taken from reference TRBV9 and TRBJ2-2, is DSGVTQTPKHLITATGQRVTLRCSPRSGDLSVYWYQQSLDQGLQFLIQYYNGEERAKGNILERFSAQQFPDLHSELNLSSLELGDSALYFCASSLRGWWAGELFFGEGSRLTVL.

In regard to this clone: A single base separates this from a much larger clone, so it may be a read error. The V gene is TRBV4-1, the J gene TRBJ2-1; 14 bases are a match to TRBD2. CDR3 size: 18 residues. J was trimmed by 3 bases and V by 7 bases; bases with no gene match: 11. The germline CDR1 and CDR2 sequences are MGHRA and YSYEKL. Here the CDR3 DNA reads TGCGCCAGCACCCGACCGGGACTAGCGGGAGTAGGCTACAATGAGCAGTTCTTC. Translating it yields CASTRPGLAGVGYNEQFF.

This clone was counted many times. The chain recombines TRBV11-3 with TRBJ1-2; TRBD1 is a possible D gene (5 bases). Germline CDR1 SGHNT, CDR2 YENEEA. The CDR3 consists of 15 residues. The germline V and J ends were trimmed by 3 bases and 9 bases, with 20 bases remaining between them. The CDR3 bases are TGTGCCAGCAGCTTGGGGGGGAAGAAGGGAAGGCGCTACACCTTC. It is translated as CASSLGGKKGRRYTF.

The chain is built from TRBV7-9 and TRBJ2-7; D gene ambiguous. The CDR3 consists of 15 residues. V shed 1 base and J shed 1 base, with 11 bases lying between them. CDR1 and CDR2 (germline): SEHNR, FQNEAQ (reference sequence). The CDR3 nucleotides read TGTGCCAGCAGCTTAGGGCCACCCCCTTCCTACGAGCAGTACTTC. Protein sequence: CASSLGPPPSYEQYF.

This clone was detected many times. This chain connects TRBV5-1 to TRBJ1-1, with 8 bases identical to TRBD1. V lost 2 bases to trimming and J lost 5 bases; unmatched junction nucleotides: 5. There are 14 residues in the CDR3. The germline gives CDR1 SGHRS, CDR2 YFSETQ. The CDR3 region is CASSFQGATTEAFF. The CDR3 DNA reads TGCGCCAGCAGCTTTCAGGGGGCGACGACTGAAGCTTTCTTT.

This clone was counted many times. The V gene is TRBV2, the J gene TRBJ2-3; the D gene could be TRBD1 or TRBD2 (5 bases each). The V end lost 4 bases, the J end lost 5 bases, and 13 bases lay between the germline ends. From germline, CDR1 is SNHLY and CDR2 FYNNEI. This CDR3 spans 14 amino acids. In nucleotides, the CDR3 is TGTGCCAGCAGTGTGGTGGGACGGGAAGATACGCAGTATTTT. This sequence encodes CASSVVGREDTQYF.

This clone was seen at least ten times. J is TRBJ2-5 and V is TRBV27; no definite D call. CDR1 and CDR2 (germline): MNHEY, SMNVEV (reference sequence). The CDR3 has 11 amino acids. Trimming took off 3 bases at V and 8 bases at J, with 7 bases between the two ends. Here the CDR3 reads CASSFLGTQYF. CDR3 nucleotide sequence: TGTGCCAGCAGTTTTCTGGGAACCCAGTACTTC.

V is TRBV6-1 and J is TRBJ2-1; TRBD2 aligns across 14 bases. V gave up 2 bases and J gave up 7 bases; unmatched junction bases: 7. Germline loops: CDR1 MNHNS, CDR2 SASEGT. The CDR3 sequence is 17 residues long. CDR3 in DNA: TGTGCCAGCAGTGAACTTCCGGGACTAGCGGGAGTGAATGAGCAGTTCTTC. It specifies CASSELPGLAGVNEQFF.

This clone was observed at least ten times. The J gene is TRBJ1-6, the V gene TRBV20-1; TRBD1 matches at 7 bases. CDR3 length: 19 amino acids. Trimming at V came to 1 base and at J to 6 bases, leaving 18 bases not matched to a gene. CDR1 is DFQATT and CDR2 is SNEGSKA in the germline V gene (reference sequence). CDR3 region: CSARGGGAGGPSANSPLHF. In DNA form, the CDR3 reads TGCAGTGCTAGAGGGGGCGGTGCAGGGGGTCCCTCGGCTAATTCACCCCTCCACTTT.

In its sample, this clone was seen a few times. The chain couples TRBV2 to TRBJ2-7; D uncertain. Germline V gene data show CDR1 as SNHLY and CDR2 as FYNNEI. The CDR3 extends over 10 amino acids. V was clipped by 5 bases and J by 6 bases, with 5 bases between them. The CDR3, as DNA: TGTGCCAGCAGTAAAGGCGAGCAGTACTTC. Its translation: CASSKGEQYF.